The 32 T cell receptor beta chains given below trace back to one sample, sequenced in a study of blood T cell repertoires in COVID-19. TCRdb's table, derived via immunoSEQ multiplex PCR, lists solely in-frame clones and lacks some. Here the sample spans about 140,000 clones, approximately 84% being singletons. Sequenced: PBMCs or T cells enriched from blood (not recorded which). Receptors were obtained from a woman in her 50s with acute COVID-19.

This chain joins TRBV4-3 and TRBJ1-2; D gene ambiguous. CDR3 size: 15 residues. V was clipped by 0 bases and J by 2 bases, with 10 bases between them. Germline CDR1 is LGHNA and CDR2 is YSLEER. The CDR3 region is CASSQDNAENYGYTF. CDR3 DNA sequence: TGCGCCAGCAGCCAAGATAATGCGGAGAACTATGGCTACACCTTC.

This clone was seen only a few times. V is TRBV19 and J is TRBJ2-7, with D maybe TRBD1 (6 bases). V lost 5 bases to trimming and J lost 4 bases, with 12 bases between them. Germline V gene data show CDR1 as LNHDA and CDR2 as SQIVND (reference sequence). This CDR3 is 13 amino acids long. This CDR3 is CASSPGQQYEQYF. The CDR3 DNA follows: TGTGCCAGTAGTCCCGGACAGCAGTACGAGCAGTACTTC.

The V and J genes are TRBV28 and TRBJ2-7; 8 bases match TRBD2. There are 13 residues in the CDR3. Trimming removed 6 bases from V and 12 bases from J; junction bases left unmatched: 13. Germline V gene lookup returns CDR1 MDHEN and CDR2 SYDVKM. DNA for the CDR3: TGTGCCAGCAGGTCCGGGACTAGATCTGGTGGGTACTTC. It encodes CASRSGTRSGGYF.

The chain links TRBV7-9 to TRBJ2-7, with no clear D. The V gene's germline CDR1 is SEHNR and CDR2 FQNEAQ (reference sequence). V was clipped by 6 bases and J by 3 bases, with 21 bases between them. This CDR3 has 16 residues. This chain's CDR3 is CASRIQPNGDFYEQYF. The CDR3 DNA is TGTGCCAGCAGAATTCAACCTAACGGTGACTTCTACGAGCAGTACTTC.

This clone showed up just a few times. The rearrangement uses TRBV11-2 and TRBJ1-5, with a tentative D call TRBD1 (5 bases). Germline V gene data show CDR1 as SGHAT and CDR2 as FQNNGV. The CDR3 is 15 residues long. Trimming took off 1 base at V and 5 bases at J, with 12 bases between the two ends. CDR3 bases: TGTGCCAGCAGCTTAGTCACAGGATCTGATCAGCCCCAGCATTTT. Encoded protein: CASSLVTGSDQPQHF.

The genes are TRBV7-2 and TRBJ2-5, with D possibly matching TRBD2 (6 bases). V was cut by 5 bases and J by 3 bases, with 19 bases left in between. CDR1 and CDR2 from the germline V gene are SGHTA and FQGNSA. CDR3 size: 16 residues. CDR3 residues: CASSPLGSGIKETQYF. In DNA form, the CDR3 reads TGTGCCAGCAGCCCTCTGGGTAGCGGAATCAAAGAGACCCAGTACTTC.

This chain uses TRBV3-1 (or the pseudogene TRBV3-2) with TRBJ1-6, with TRBD1 identical over 8 bases. This CDR3 spans 17 amino acids. The trim removed 4 bases at V and 5 bases at J, leaving 10 bases unmatched. Germline assignment: CDR1 LGHDT and CDR2 YNNKEL (reference sequence). CDR3 coding DNA: TGTGCCAGCAGCCGGAACTCGGGACAGGCGAATAATTCACCCCTCCACTTT. Encoded protein: CASSRNSGQANNSPLHF.

The chain uses TRBV6-5 and TRBJ2-1, with 7 bases that match TRBD2. Germline loops: CDR1 MNHEY, CDR2 SVGAGI. V lost 7 bases, J lost 5 bases, and 5 bases stayed unmatched. This CDR3 region has 13 residues. DNA of the CDR3: TGTGCCAGCACAACCCGGGGGGACAATGAGCAGTTCTTC. Protein sequence: CASTTRGDNEQFF.

This clone was seen only once. CDR3: CASSSLFDRITQYF. In DNA, the CDR3 is TGCGCCAGCAGCTCCCTATTCGACAGGATAACCCAGTACTTC. The chain links TRBV5-1 to TRBJ2-5, with D possibly TRBD1 on 6 matching bases. The V gene lost 3 bases and the J gene lost 8 bases, with 17 bases spanning the gap. The CDR3 is 14 residues long. Germline values: CDR1 SGHRS, CDR2 YFSETQ. The full variable domain, rest sourced from reference TRBV5-1 and TRBJ2-5, is KAGVTQTPRYLIKTRGQQVTLSCSPISGHRSVSWYQQTPGQGLQFLFEYFSETQRNKGNFPGRFSGRQFSNSRSEMNVSTLELGDSALYLCASSSLFDRITQYFGPGTRLLVL.

The rearrangement uses TRBV7-2 and TRBJ1-1; 8 nucleotides line up with TRBD1. Germline CDR1 is SGHTA and CDR2 is FQGNSA. Losses at the gene ends were 5 bases for V and 5 bases for J; bases not matched to a gene: 7. There are 14 residues in the CDR3. CDR3 nucleotide sequence: TGTGCCAGCAGCCCTACAGGGGGTAGGACTGAAGCTTTCTTT. The encoded protein is CASSPTGGRTEAFF.

The J gene is TRBJ2-1, the V gene TRBV19, with D possibly TRBD2 on 5 matching bases. The germline V gene has CDR1 LNHDA and CDR2 SQIVND (reference sequence). Trimming pared 5 bases from V and 3 bases from J, leaving 17 bases between. The CDR3 is 16 amino acids. CDR3 protein: CASSRRPGADYNEQFF. Here the CDR3 DNA reads TGTGCCAGTAGTCGACGCCCCGGAGCGGACTACAATGAGCAGTTCTTC. Together with reference TRBV19 and TRBJ2-1, the CDR3 gives the full variable domain: DGGITQSPKYLFRKEGQNVTLSCEQNLNHDAMYWYRQDPGQGLRLIYYSQIVNDFQKGDIAEGYSVSREKKESFPLTVTSAQKNPTAFYLCASSRRPGADYNEQFFGPGTRLTVL.

V usage is TRBV11-3 and J usage is TRBJ2-7; 10 nucleotides match TRBD1. V was clipped by 1 base and J by 1 base; unmatched bases: 1. The CDR3 totals 15 residues. The germline gives CDR1 SGHNT, CDR2 YENEEA. The CDR3 nucleotides read TGTGCCAGCAGCTTAGTGGGACAGGGGTCCTACGAGCAGTACTTC. Translating it yields CASSLVGQGSYEQYF.

The chain combines TRBV7-9 with TRBJ1-4, with a tentative D call TRBD1 (5 bases). Trimming removed 0 bases from V and 8 bases from J, with 16 bases in between. Looked up from germline, CDR1 is SEHNR and CDR2 is FQNEAQ (reference sequence). The CDR3 extends over 16 amino acids. DNA of the CDR3: TGTGCCAGCAGCTTAGCCTCCGGGGGTCGGGGCGAAAAACTGTTTTTT. Protein sequence: CASSLASGGRGEKLFF.

This chain uses TRBV19 with TRBJ1-5; D is possibly TRBD1 (6 bases). Germline-derived CDR1 and CDR2 are LNHDA and SQIVND (reference sequence). V dropped 5 bases and J dropped 9 bases, with 17 bases sitting between them. The CDR3 is 14 residues long. CDR3 loop: CASSPLTGRRPQHF. DNA for the CDR3: TGTGCCAGTAGTCCCTTGACAGGACGTCGGCCCCAGCATTTT.

The V and J genes are TRBV19 and TRBJ2-7, with D perhaps matching TRBD1 (5 bases). The CDR3 spans 15 residues. The V and J ends lost 5 bases and 0 bases respectively, with 14 bases between them. CDR1 is LNHDA, CDR2 SQIVND, per germline (reference sequence). Written as DNA, the CDR3 is TGTGCCAGTAGTCAGGGCCCCCTAGGCTCCTACGAGCAGTACTTC. Residues: CASSQGPLGSYEQYF.

This sequence joins TRBV10-2 and TRBJ2-1; 10 positions match TRBD2. V dropped 2 bases and J dropped 5; count of bases not matched to a gene: 9. Germline CDR1 WSHSY, CDR2 SAAADI. CDR3 size: 17 residues. The CDR3 is CASSESLAGVLNNEQFF. In DNA, the CDR3 is TGCGCCAGCAGTGAGAGCCTAGCGGGAGTTCTGAACAATGAGCAGTTCTTC.

The genes are TRBV27 and TRBJ2-7, with D possibly matching TRBD2 (5 bases). V lost 2 bases, J lost 6 bases, and 11 bases lay in between. This CDR3 has 13 residues. Germline CDR1 is MNHEY and CDR2 is SMNVEV (reference sequence). The DNA of the CDR3 is TGTGCCAGCAGTTTAGGACTCACGGGCGAGCAGTACTTC. Translating it yields CASSLGLTGEQYF.

J is TRBJ1-5 and V is TRBV5-6; D perhaps matches TRBD1 (5 bases). V dropped 5 bases and J dropped 1 base, with 16 bases sitting between them. Per the germline V gene, CDR1 is SGHDT and CDR2 is YYEEEE. The CDR3 is made up of 16 amino acids. The CDR3 is CASSWRGKGSNQPQHF. The DNA of the CDR3 is TGTGCCAGCAGTTGGAGGGGCAAGGGGAGCAATCAGCCCCAGCATTTT. The variable domain in full, with the rest retrieved from reference TRBV5-6 and TRBJ1-5, is DAGVTQSPTHLIKTRGQQVTLRCSPKSGHDTVSWYQQALGQGPQFIFQYYEEEERQRGNFPDRFSGHQFPNYSSELNVNALLLGDSALYLCASSWRGKGSNQPQHFGDGTRLSIL.

V is TRBV7-2 and J is TRBJ1-5; TRBD1 aligns across 9 bases. The J segment lost 6 bases and the V segment lost 5 bases, leaving 8 bases of the junction unmatched. Germline V gene data show CDR1 as SGHTA and CDR2 as FQGNSA. The CDR3 runs to 15 residues. CDR3 amino acids: CASSTGTGFAQPQHF. The CDR3 nucleotides are TGTGCCAGCAGCACCGGGACAGGGTTCGCTCAGCCCCAGCATTTT.

This chain connects TRBV30 to TRBJ2-7; 11 bases map to TRBD2. Germline V CDR1 and CDR2: GTSNPN, SVGIG (reference sequence). The CDR3 consists of 15 residues. J lost 5 bases, V lost 1 base, and 7 bases had no gene match. CDR3 residues: CAWSGGSGRVHEQYF. The CDR3 region has the DNA TGTGCCTGGAGTGGGGGTAGCGGGAGGGTCCACGAGCAGTACTTC. Based on the CDR3 plus reference TRBV30 and TRBJ2-7, the full variable domain is SQTIHQWPATLVQPVGSPLSLECTVEGTSNPNLYWYRQAAGRGLQLLFYSVGIGQISSEVPQNLSASRPQDRQFILSSKKLLLSDSGFYLCAWSGGSGRVHEQYFGPGTRLTVT.

The rearrangement joins TRBV7-8 to TRBJ2-7; 8 positions agree with TRBD2. With V trimmed by 5 bases and J by 5 bases, 14 bases remained unmatched. The CDR3 has 16 residues. Germline CDR1 is SGHVS and CDR2 is FQNEAQ. DNA for the CDR3: TGTGCCAGCAGCATTTCAGGGGTAGCGGGAATCAACGAGCAGTACTTC. This encodes CASSISGVAGINEQYF.

The chain uses TRBV11-2 and TRBJ2-7, with D maybe TRBD2 (6 bases). This CDR3 has 13 amino acids. V lost 4 bases, J lost 2 bases, and 9 bases lay in between. The germline V gene has CDR1 SGHAT and CDR2 FQNNGV. CDR3 DNA sequence: TGTGCCAGCAGCTCGGGGGTTACCTACGAGCAGTACTTC. This encodes CASSSGVTYEQYF.

The V call is TRBV11-3, the J call TRBJ2-1; maybe TRBD1 (6 bases). The CDR3 covers 16 residues. Per germline, CDR1 SGHNT and CDR2 YENEEA. Trimming removed 5 bases from V and 5 bases from J, with 19 bases in between. The CDR3 nucleotides are TGTGCCAGCAGCCACACCGGTAGCAGGGGAGACAATGAGCAGTTCTTC. This gives the protein CASSHTGSRGDNEQFF.

The gene calls are TRBV7-3 and TRBJ2-1; 9 nucleotides match TRBD2. CDR1 is SGHTA and CDR2 is FQGTGA in the germline V gene. This CDR3 has 15 amino acids. The V and J ends lost 6 bases and 1 base, in that order; junction bases with no gene match: 4. CDR3 residues: CASRSSGISYNEQFF. The CDR3 nucleotides are TGTGCCAGCAGGTCTAGCGGGATTTCCTACAATGAGCAGTTCTTC.

The chain carries TRBV10-3 and TRBJ2-7, with 7 positions matching TRBD1. CDR3 size: 13 residues. Germline lookup yields CDR1 ENHRY and CDR2 SYGVKD. Trimming cost V 4 bases and J 4 bases; bases outside gene matches: 4. CDR3 bases: TGTGCCATCAGTGGCCTGGACAGGTACGAGCAGTACTTC. Translating gives CAISGLDRYEQYF.

This clone came up a few times. The V gene is TRBV7-2, the J gene TRBJ2-7; D might be TRBD2 (5 bases). V was trimmed by 3 bases and J by 3 bases, leaving 15 bases between them. Germline V gives CDR1 SGHTA, CDR2 FQGNSA. The CDR3 has 15 amino acids. The CDR3 bases are TGTGCCAGCAGCTTCGCTAGCTCGGCTTACTACGAGCAGTACTTC. Translation gives CASSFASSAYYEQYF.

The CDR3 nucleotides read TGTGCCTCCCGACAGGTGGGGACAGATACGCAGTATTTT. It yields the protein CASRQVGTDTQYF. The V and J genes are TRBV19 and TRBJ2-3; D is possibly TRBD1 (6 bases). Deletions cut 11 bases from V and 3 bases from J, with 15 bases between. This CDR3 contains 13 residues. The germline CDR1 and CDR2 sequences are LNHDA and SQIVND (reference sequence).

This chain connects TRBV12-3 or TRBV12-4 to TRBJ1-4, with no clear D. The germline V and J ends were trimmed by 10 bases and 7 bases, with 16 bases remaining between them. This CDR3 spans 13 amino acids. The CDR3 coding sequence is TGTGCCACCGCGGTTCGGCAGCTTGAAAAACTGTTTTTT. Translated, it gives CATAVRQLEKLFF.

The chain carries TRBV2 and TRBJ2-7; maybe TRBD1 (5 bases). The V end lost 0 bases, the J end lost 2 bases, and 23 bases lay between the germline ends. The CDR3 is 19 residues long. Germline CDR1 and CDR2: SNHLY and FYNNEI. The CDR3: CASSEALLVGLAYTYEQYF. Here the CDR3 DNA reads TGTGCCAGCAGTGAAGCGCTTCTGGTGGGGCTTGCTTACACCTACGAGCAGTACTTC.

This clone occurred many times. This sequence joins TRBV20-1 and TRBJ1-3, with D uncertain. Germline values: CDR1 DFQATT, CDR2 SNEGSKA (reference sequence). Trimming removed 3 bases at V and 3 bases at J, with 9 bases between. The CDR3 runs 13 residues. As DNA, the CDR3 is TGCAGTGCTAGTGAGCAGATTGGAAACACCATATATTTT. It yields the protein CSASEQIGNTIYF.

The gene calls are TRBV7-3 and TRBJ2-7; TRBD2 agrees at 10 bases. Germline V gives CDR1 SGHTA, CDR2 FQGTGA. With 5 bases clipped from V and 3 bases from J, the junction kept 10 bases outside the gene matches. This CDR3 has 16 residues. CDR3 DNA: TGTGCCAGCAGCCGGACTAGCGGAACCTCCCGCTACGAGCAGTACTTC. It translates to CASSRTSGTSRYEQYF. The complete variable domain, with remaining parts taken from reference TRBV7-3 and TRBJ2-7, reads GAGVSQTPSNKVTEKGKYVELRCDPISGHTALYWYRQSLGQGPEFLIYFQGTGAADDSGLPNDRFFAVRPEGSVSTLKIQRTERGDSAVYLCASSRTSGTSRYEQYFGPGTRLTVT.

The chain carries TRBV6-6 and TRBJ2-1; 9 bases line up with TRBD1. V trimming: 4 bases; J trimming: 4 bases; junction bases outside the gene matches: 8. The CDR3 is made up of 16 amino acids. Germline values: CDR1 MNHNY, CDR2 SVGAGI (reference sequence). DNA of the CDR3: TGTGCCAGCAGTTTACTCCCGGACAGGGGTTACAATGAGCAGTTCTTC. It specifies CASSLLPDRGYNEQFF.